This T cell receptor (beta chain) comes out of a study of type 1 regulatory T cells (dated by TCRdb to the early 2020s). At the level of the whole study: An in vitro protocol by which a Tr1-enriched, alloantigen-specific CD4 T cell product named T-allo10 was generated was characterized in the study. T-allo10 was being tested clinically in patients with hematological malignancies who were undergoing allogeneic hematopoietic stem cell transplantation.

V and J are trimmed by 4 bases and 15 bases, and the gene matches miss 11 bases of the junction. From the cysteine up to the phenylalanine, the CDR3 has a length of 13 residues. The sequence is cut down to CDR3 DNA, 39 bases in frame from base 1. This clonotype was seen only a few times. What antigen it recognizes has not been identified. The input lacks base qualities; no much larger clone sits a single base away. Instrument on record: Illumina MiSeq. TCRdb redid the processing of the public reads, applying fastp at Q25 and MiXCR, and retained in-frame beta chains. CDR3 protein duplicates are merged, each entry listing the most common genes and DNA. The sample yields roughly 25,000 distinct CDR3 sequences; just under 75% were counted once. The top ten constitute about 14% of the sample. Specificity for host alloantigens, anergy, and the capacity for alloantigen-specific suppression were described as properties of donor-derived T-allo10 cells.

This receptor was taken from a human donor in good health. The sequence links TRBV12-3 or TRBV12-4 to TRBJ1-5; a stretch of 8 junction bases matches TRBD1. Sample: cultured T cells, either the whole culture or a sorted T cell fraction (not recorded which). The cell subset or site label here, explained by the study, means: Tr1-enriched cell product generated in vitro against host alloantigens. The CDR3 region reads CASSSTPDRAMHF. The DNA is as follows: TGTGCCAGCAGTTCCACCCCGGACAGGGCTATGCATTTT.